This TCR beta chain came from a study of blood T cells in healthy people across ages. Donors were systemically healthy Caucasian individuals from Russia aged roughly 6 to 100 years. Every donor contributed roughly 10 milliliters of peripheral blood by blood draw. Per individual sample, total RNA of at least 5 micrograms was extracted. Points from the study as a whole: The fall in TCR beta diversity per million T cells was roughly linear with age.

V shed 4 bases and J 4 bases; nucleotides not matched to a gene: 2. Germline CDR1 and CDR2: SQVTM and ANQGSEA. This CDR3 has 13 amino acids. A remark on this clonotype: Antigen specificity is unknown.

Next came a second PCR, run for about 6 to 12 cycles, which used a sample-barcoded 5' primer along with a J-beta primer mix. TCRdb recomputed calls from the 5' RACE reads with MiXCR, one row per CDR3 protein. This sample has 780,000 or so distinct CDR3 sequences, with about 55% found just once. Sequencing was done on a sample of blood. This chain connects TRBV29-1 to TRBJ2-3; 10 positions agree with TRBD1. This receptor was taken from a man older than 75 in good health. DNA of the CDR3: TGCAGCGTTGGGGACAGGGGTTCAGATACGCAGTATTTT. The encoded protein is CSVGDRGSDTQYF.